The 28 T cell receptor beta chains reported below all come from one sample, sequenced in a study of vaccination and CD4 T cells after COVID-19 (dated by TCRdb to between 2021 and 2022). Library creation used PCR. The reads were generated on an Illumina iSeq 100. DNA from cultured CD4+ T cells underwent TCR sequencing with the Oncomine TCR Beta short-read assay at the Johns Hopkins FTIC core. TCRdb reprocessing: public reads trimmed at Q25 with fastp, clones called with MiXCR, in-frame beta chains kept. Identical CDR3 proteins give one entry, which carries the most common genes and DNA. The sample has 12,000 or so distinct CDR3 sequences on record, about three quarters of them singletons. About 26% of the sample is held by the ten biggest clonotypes. These receptors have no identified antigens. The sample's treatment or condition label is to be understood as: roughly 10-day PBMC culture with coronavirus spike peptide pools or control peptides (ViraFEST assay).

The specimen sequenced was CD4+ T cells from blood, cultured in vitro. The receptors come from a human donor who had recovered from COVID-19.

The table lists this clonotype with a count of one. The chain is built from TRBV19 and TRBJ1-2; the D is unclear. The CDR3 totals 15 residues. The V and J ends lost 1 base and 4 bases respectively, with 13 bases between them. CDR1 and CDR2 (germline): LNHDA, SQIVND (reference sequence). The CDR3 loop reads CASSIGVAPVYGYTF. CDR3 nucleotides: TGTGCCAGTAGTATAGGGGTGGCCCCTGTCTATGGCTACACCTTC. The variable domain in full, completed from reference TRBV19 and TRBJ1-2, reads DGGITQSPKYLFRKEGQNVTLSCEQNLNHDAMYWYRQDPGQGLRLIYYSQIVNDFQKGDIAEGYSVSREKKESFPLTVTSAQKNPTAFYLCASSIGVAPVYGYTFGSGTRLTVV.

The chain has TRBV7-6 and TRBJ2-1; 11 bases are shared with TRBD2. Germline V lookup: CDR1 SGHVS, CDR2 FNYEAQ. Trimming removed 1 base from V and 8 bases from J; junction bases left unmatched: 10. The CDR3 has 17 amino acids. This CDR3 is CASSLVPTSGSVYEQFF. Written as DNA, the CDR3 is TGTGCCAGCAGCTTAGTACCAACTAGCGGGAGTGTATATGAGCAGTTCTTC.

The chain joins TRBV20-1 to TRBJ1-4; TRBD1 agrees at 7 bases. In germline, CDR1 is DFQATT, CDR2 SNEGSKA (reference sequence). After removal of 2 bases from V and 5 bases from J, the junction contained 2 bases not matched to a gene. The CDR3 totals 13 residues. CDR3 in amino acids: CSARQGGNEKLFF. The DNA for the CDR3 is TGCAGTGCTAGACAGGGGGGGAATGAAAAACTGTTTTTT.

The V gene is TRBV6-5, the J gene TRBJ1-1, with TRBD1 as a possible D gene (5 bases). The CDR3 extends over 15 amino acids. V shed 0 bases and J shed 0 bases, with 8 bases lying between them. In germline, CDR1 is MNHEY, CDR2 SVGAGI. For the CDR3, the DNA is TGTGCCAGCAGTTACTCCCGGGGGTTGAACACTGAAGCTTTCTTT. Translation gives CASSYSRGLNTEAFF.

This clonotype appeared a single time. The rearrangement uses TRBV5-4 and TRBJ2-7, with D perhaps being TRBD1 or TRBD2 (6 bases each). Germline V lookup: CDR1 SGHNT, CDR2 YYREEE (reference sequence). The CDR3 is 15 amino acids. Trimming shortened V by 4 bases and J by 2 bases, and 16 bases separated the two germline ends. CDR3 in amino acids: CASSRGGTGTYEQYF. CDR3 nucleotide sequence: TGTGCCAGCAGCCGAGGGGGGACGGGAACCTACGAGCAGTACTTC.

The chain is built from TRBV6-1 and TRBJ1-6; tentatively, D is TRBD1 (5 bases). V was clipped by 4 bases and J by 9 bases, with 16 bases between them. Germline values: CDR1 MNHNS, CDR2 SASEGT. There are 15 residues in the CDR3. In DNA form, the CDR3 reads TGTGCCAGCAGTGGAGCCGGGACTGTCGGTTCACCCCTCCACTTT. Protein product: CASSGAGTVGSPLHF.

This sequence joins TRBV6-5 and TRBJ1-2; D ambiguous. Trimming removed 2 bases from V and 8 bases from J, with 9 bases in between. Per germline, CDR1 MNHEY and CDR2 SVGAGI. The CDR3 contains 12 residues. The CDR3 region has the DNA TGTGCCAGCAGTTACGGGCAGTCGGGCTACACCTTC. Amino acid sequence: CASSYGQSGYTF.

The chain carries TRBV6-2 or TRBV6-3 and TRBJ1-5, with a possible D match to TRBD1 (5 bases). This CDR3 contains 19 residues. V was shortened by 3 bases and J by 6 bases, with 27 bases between the two germline ends. Germline V lookup: CDR1 MNHEY, CDR2 SVGEGT. The CDR3 DNA reads TGTGCCAGCAGTTATGACCGACAGAAAGCAATCCCCTGGGGTCAGCCCCAGCATTTT. This gives the protein CASSYDRQKAIPWGQPQHF.

V is TRBV2 and J is TRBJ1-1, with TRBD1 as a possible D gene (6 bases). The ends were cut back, 7 bases at V and 1 base at J, with 13 bases in the middle. CDR3 length: 14 amino acids. Per germline, CDR1 SNHLY and CDR2 FYNNEI. This CDR3 is CASKGEARNTEAFF. The CDR3 DNA follows: TGTGCCAGCAAGGGGGAGGCGCGGAACACTGAAGCTTTCTTT.

The chain joins TRBV7-6 to TRBJ2-7, with D perhaps matching TRBD1 or TRBD2 (6 bases each). The germline gives CDR1 SGHVS, CDR2 FNYEAQ. This CDR3 region has 15 residues. V lost 3 bases and J 3 bases, leaving 15 bases between the germline ends. CDR3 residues: CASSFQGEGGYEQYF. The CDR3 DNA follows: TGTGCCAGCAGCTTCCAGGGAGAGGGGGGCTACGAGCAGTACTTC.

The chain joins TRBV28 to TRBJ2-7; 8 bases agree with TRBD1. CDR3 size: 15 residues. The germline V gene encodes CDR1 MDHEN and CDR2 SYDVKM. With V trimmed by 8 bases and J by 3 bases, 12 bases remained unmatched. The CDR3 coding sequence is TGTGCCAGCGGGTCAGGGGGCGAGGGATACTACGAGCAGTACTTC. Translating it yields CASGSGGEGYYEQYF. Combining the CDR3 with reference TRBV28 and TRBJ2-7 gives the whole variable domain DVKVTQSSRYLVKRTGEKVFLECVQDMDHENMFWYRQDPGLGLRLIYFSYDVKMKEKGDIPEGYSVSREKKERFSLILESASTNQTSMYLCASGSGGEGYYEQYFGPGTRLTVT.

This clonotype was seen once. The chain is built from TRBV6-1 and TRBJ1-2, with D tentatively TRBD1 (5 bases). Germline-derived CDR1 and CDR2 are MNHNS and SASEGT. V lost 6 bases, J lost 7 bases, and 24 bases lay in between. CDR3 length: 16 amino acids. The CDR3 DNA reads TGTGCCAGCAGCTTTGAACCGGGACCCCGGTTAGGTGGCTACACCTTC. This translates into CASSFEPGPRLGGYTF.

The gene calls are TRBV20-1 and TRBJ2-3; TRBD2 matches 11 bases. There are 15 residues in the CDR3. CDR1 and CDR2 from the germline V gene are DFQATT and SNEGSKA (reference sequence). The V and J ends lost 0 bases and 4 bases, in that order; junction bases with no gene match: 3. The CDR3 DNA reads as TGCAGTGCTAGAGACCTAGCGGGAGGTGCAGATACGCAGTATTTT. Translation: CSARDLAGGADTQYF.

The rearrangement links TRBV18 to TRBJ2-1; 7 bases map to TRBD1. V dropped 3 bases and J dropped 6; count of bases not matched to a gene: 5. Germline V CDR1 and CDR2: KGHSH, LQKENI. This CDR3 spans 14 amino acids. CDR3 DNA sequence: TGTGCCAGCTCACCTAAGACAGGGCGCAATGAGCAGTTCTTC. This gives the protein CASSPKTGRNEQFF.

This clonotype showed up just once. The V and J genes are TRBV7-2 and TRBJ2-5; D may correspond to TRBD1 or TRBD2 (5 bases each). The V end was cut by 5 bases, the J end by 5 bases, with 24 bases between. This CDR3 has 17 amino acids. The germline V gene has CDR1 SGHTA and CDR2 FQGNSA. CDR3 in amino acids: CASSPPWFGIEGETQYF. The CDR3 DNA is TGTGCCAGCAGCCCCCCCTGGTTCGGGATAGAGGGGGAGACCCAGTACTTC.

The chain has TRBV18 and TRBJ1-1; D is unclear. This CDR3 contains 15 residues. With 2 bases removed from V and 3 bases from J, the gap between germline ends came to 13 bases. Germline-derived CDR1 and CDR2 are KGHSH and LQKENI. CDR3 protein: CASSPTLGKDTEAFF. Here the CDR3 DNA reads TGTGCCAGCTCACCAACCCTCGGAAAGGACACTGAAGCTTTCTTT.

V usage is TRBV12-3 or TRBV12-4 and J usage is TRBJ1-5, with a weak D call TRBD1 (5 bases). Trimming stripped 6 bases from V and 4 bases from J, with 13 bases between. The CDR3 consists of 14 residues. DNA of the CDR3: TGTGCCAGCAGCCCACAGGCAGCGAATCAGCCCCAGCATTTT. This encodes CASSPQAANQPQHF.

This clonotype has only a few counts. The chain couples TRBV7-8 to TRBJ1-1; perhaps TRBD1 as D (6 bases). The CDR3 runs 13 residues. In germline, CDR1 is SGHVS, CDR2 FQNEAQ. V lost 3 bases, J lost 11 bases, and 16 bases lay in between. CDR3 coding DNA: TGTGCCAGCAGCTTGGGGGGCAGGGGTGGCGCTTTCTTT. This sequence encodes CASSLGGRGGAFF.

This clonotype was seen a few times. This rearrangement joins TRBV20-1 to TRBJ1-6; D is unresolved. This CDR3 has 11 residues. Germline V gene data show CDR1 as DFQATT and CDR2 as SNEGSKA (reference sequence). V was trimmed by 5 bases and J by 5 bases, leaving 4 bases between them. The CDR3 DNA is TGCAGTGCTGTTAATAATTCACCCCTCCACTTT. Its protein is CSAVNNSPLHF.

The J gene is TRBJ1-6, the V gene TRBV7-2; a weak D match, TRBD1 (5 bases). Trimming removed 5 bases at V and 9 bases at J, with 17 bases between. The CDR3 contains 15 residues. Germline V CDR1 and CDR2: SGHTA, FQGNSA. The CDR3 bases are TGTGCCAGCAGCCTACCTCCTAGGGGTGCTTCACCCCTCCACTTT. It encodes CASSLPPRGASPLHF.

The chain links TRBV28 to TRBJ2-5; D not certain. The V end was cut by 5 bases, the J end by 1 base, with 2 bases between. Germline CDR1 is MDHEN and CDR2 is SYDVKM. This CDR3 has 11 residues. CDR3 sequence (DNA): TGTGCCAGCAGTGTCCAAGAGACCCAGTACTTC. It translates to CASSVQETQYF.

The chain uses TRBV19 and TRBJ1-2, with D maybe TRBD1 (5 bases). Germline assignment: CDR1 LNHDA and CDR2 SQIVND (reference sequence). The CDR3 totals 14 residues. The ends were cut back, 7 bases at V and 7 bases at J, with 19 bases in the middle. The chain's CDR3 is CASTLGGAAFGYTF. CDR3 nucleotides: TGTGCCAGTACCCTAGGCGGGGCGGCCTTTGGCTACACCTTC.

The chain carries TRBV5-4 and TRBJ2-2; the match to TRBD2 covers 10 bases. CDR3 length equals 16 residues. Germline CDR1 and CDR2: SGHNT and YYREEE (reference sequence). Trimming removed 4 bases from V and 1 base from J; junction bases left unmatched: 4. CDR3 coding DNA: TGTGCCAGCAGCAAACGACTAGCGGGGAACACCGGGGAGCTGTTTTTT. Translating gives CASSKRLAGNTGELFF.

J is TRBJ2-5 and V is TRBV7-2; perhaps TRBD2 as D (6 bases). The CDR3 covers 14 residues. The germline CDR1 and CDR2 sequences are SGHTA and FQGNSA. Trimming pared 5 bases from V and 5 bases from J, leaving 15 bases between. CDR3: CASSRSGVRETQYF. The DNA for the CDR3 is TGTGCCAGCAGCCGTTCGGGGGTCCGGGAGACCCAGTACTTC.

The V and J genes are TRBV7-2 and TRBJ1-3; 10 bases are shared with TRBD1. In germline, CDR1 is SGHTA, CDR2 FQGNSA. This CDR3 region has 16 residues. With V trimmed by 6 bases and J by 3 bases, 8 bases remained unmatched. The CDR3 nucleotides read TGTGCCAGCAGACGTCAGACAGGGGGCAGTGGAAACACCATATATTTT. Its translation is CASRRQTGGSGNTIYF.

The CDR3, as DNA: TGCAGTGCTGGGGATAATCAGCCCCAGCATTTT. It codes for CSAGDNQPQHF. The chain carries TRBV20-1 and TRBJ1-5; no reliable D call. V lost 5 bases, J lost 4 bases, and 6 bases lay in between. Germline values: CDR1 DFQATT, CDR2 SNEGSKA (reference sequence). CDR3 length equals 11 residues.

V usage is TRBV6-1 and J usage is TRBJ1-5, with a tentative D call TRBD1 (6 bases). The CDR3 extends over 13 amino acids. From germline, CDR1 is MNHNS and CDR2 SASEGT. V was shortened by 6 bases and J by 3 bases, with 9 bases between the two germline ends. CDR3 sequence reads: CASRDSFNQPQHF. The CDR3 DNA follows: TGTGCCAGCAGGGACAGTTTCAATCAGCCCCAGCATTTT.

The chain is built from TRBV20-1 and TRBJ2-6; D perhaps matches TRBD1 (6 bases). CDR1 is DFQATT and CDR2 is SNEGSKA in the germline V gene (reference sequence). This CDR3 spans 14 amino acids. The CDR3 bases are TGCAGCGCCCGAGGGGGCTCTGGGGCCAACGTCCTGACTTTC. It codes for CSARGGSGANVLTF.